This TCR beta chain is drawn from a study of blood T cell repertoires in COVID-19 (dated by TCRdb to 2020 to 2021). With respect to the entire study: Collaborator samples came from the United States, Italy and Spain and covered acute and convalescent phases of COVID-19. HLA class I and class II types, where available, came from metadata supplied by the sample provider rather than from assay-based typing. A de-identified subject ID, COVID-19 status, age in years and sex were almost always included in the sample metadata. The repertoires were released in a freely available public database meant as a resource for research on the immune response to SARS-CoV-2. Deeply sampled blood TCRbeta repertoires from subjects exposed to, actively infected with, or recovered from COVID-19 were included in the dataset. The samples were drawn from two sources: the first 160 participants of the ongoing ImmuneRACE study, and some 1,300 subjects contributed by 6 global collaborators. The material from the prospective study consisted of cDNA or gDNA derived from T cells, B-cell-depleted T cells, or PBMCs. Points the paper makes about the study in general: Clinical and demographic metadata were provided uncurated, with the amount varying by source and participant.

For this clone: The antigen it recognizes is unknown. No per-base quality is available; no much larger clone lies one base away.

TCRbeta CDR3 regions were amplified from genomic DNA by means of the immunoSEQ Assay, a bias-controlled multiplex PCR. On the authors' methods: Within the assay, amplification of reference gene primers was used to estimate how many nucleated cells each sample contained. Sequence reads were collapsed and filtered to measure the absolute abundance of every unique TCRbeta CDR3 rearrangement. Productive Simpson clonality was computed per sample as the square root of Simpson's diversity index over productive rearrangements. TCRdb mirrors the immuneACCESS table, restricted to in-frame sequences. Some clones are absent from its copies; in checked studies, under half trace to an unresolved V gene, and the reason for the others is unknown. The V and J calls and clone size come from that table; D and trimming were worked out from the DNA. The sample data list a few hundred thousand clones, and 89% of these were observed just once. The ten most abundant clones make up approximately 12% of the sample.

Collaborating institutions collected whole blood in K2EDTA tubes following their own protocols. For TCRbeta analysis, collaborator samples were shipped as frozen whole blood, as isolated PBMCs, or as DNA extracted from either sample type. The cysteine opens and the phenylalanine closes a CDR3 of 17 amino acids. CDR3 DNA is the only sequence kept; it has 51 bases, read in frame from the first base. V lost 4 bases and J lost 2 bases, and the count of bases not matched to a germline gene is 10. The germline V gene (reference sequence) yields SGHKS for CDR1 and YYEKEE for CDR2. The sequence derives from a woman aged 55-70 years with acute or convalescent COVID-19. This receptor chain uses TRBV5-5 and TRBJ2-2; the central 8 bases match TRBD1. Sequencing was performed on peripheral blood. The CDR3 region has the sequence CASSPLRGTGNTGELFF. The DNA sequence is given as TGTGCCAGCAGCCCTCTCCGCGGGACAGGAAACACCGGGGAGCTGTTTTTT.